This T cell receptor (beta chain) is from a study of CD8+CD57+ T cells in acquired aplastic anemia. The authors sequenced patients whose flow cytometry had shown CD8+CD57+ cell expansion. Blood came from patients not yet given any therapy. Researchers used genomic DNA as the template to profile TCR beta VDJ and CDR3. TCRdb recomputed calls from the reads with MiXCR, one row per CDR3 protein. The repertoire has 150,000 to 200,000 distinct CDR3 sequences, roughly 65% of them found once; the top ten carry under 55%. This receptor was taken from a human donor with aplastic anemia. The sequenced sample was sorted CD4+, CD8+, or CD8+CD57+ T cells (not recorded which) from PBMCs.

The CDR3 region is CATSVLQGNTGELFF. CDR3 bases: TGTGCCACCAGTGTCCTACAGGGGAACACCGGGGAGCTGTTTTTT. This chain links TRBV24-1 with TRBJ2-2, with D perhaps TRBD1 (6 bases). CDR1 is KGHDR, CDR2 SFDVKD, per germline. Trimming removed 5 bases at V and 1 base at J, with 10 bases between. This CDR3 spans 15 amino acids.